The rows below give T cell receptor beta chains drawn from one sample of a study of blood T cells in healthy people across ages. One entry per CDR3 protein results from TCRdb running MiXCR on the 5' RACE reads. The sample holds some 690,000 distinct CDR3 sequences, 20% to 25% seen once. Source material: blood. The receptor source for this set is a man between 65 and 79 years old in good health. CDR3s include the opening cysteine and the closing phenylalanine or tryptophan. The D gene is left open where the match is weak. Size tells how often a clone was seen (once, few, many) or the class of an expanded clone, and some rows leave it out.

V gene: TRBV12-3/TRBV12-4; J gene: TRBJ2-7; D gene: .; clone size: few; CDR3 DNA: TGTGCCAGCAGTTTGAACAGGGCCATCGAGCAGTACTTC; CDR3 protein: CASSLNRAIEQYF
V gene: TRBV12-3/TRBV12-4; J gene: TRBJ1-4; D gene: .; clone size: few; CDR3 DNA: TGTGCCAGCCACCCCACGGGGCGTGAAAAACTGTTTTTT; CDR3 protein: CASHPTGREKLFF
V gene: TRBV10-3; J gene: TRBJ2-3; D gene: TRBD2; clone size: few; CDR3 DNA: TGTGCCATCAGTGCCTGGACTAGTCGGGCGGATACGCAGTATTTT; CDR3 protein: CAISAWTSRADTQYF
V gene: TRBV6-2/TRBV6-3; J gene: TRBJ2-1; D gene: .; clone size: .; CDR3 DNA: TGTGCCAGCACGGACGGCCGATCCTTGGGGGGCAATGAGCAGTTCTTC; CDR3 protein: CASTDGRSLGGNEQFF
V gene: TRBV6-5; J gene: TRBJ2-7; D gene: .; clone size: few; CDR3 DNA: TGTGCCAGCAGTCCCACGCTCAGCTCCTACGAGCAGTACTTC; CDR3 protein: CASSPTLSSYEQYF
V gene: TRBV7-2; J gene: TRBJ2-2; D gene: .; clone size: .; CDR3 DNA: TGTGCCAGCAGCCCAGGCCTTTTTGGCGCCGGGGAGCTGTTTTTT; CDR3 protein: CASSPGLFGAGELFF
V gene: TRBV29-1; J gene: TRBJ2-4; D gene: TRBD1; clone size: few; CDR3 DNA: TGCAGCCCCCTACGTGGACAGGGGGGATCAAATCGAAACATTCAGTACTTC; CDR3 protein: CSPLRGQGGSNRNIQYF
V gene: TRBV11-1; J gene: TRBJ2-7; D gene: .; clone size: .; CDR3 DNA: TGTGCCAGCAGCCAAGGGACTTATACGGGGCAGTACTTC; CDR3 protein: CASSQGTYTGQYF
V gene: TRBV6-4; J gene: TRBJ1-2; D gene: .; clone size: .; CDR3 DNA: TGTGCCAGCAGGGACACGACCTCGGGTGACTACACCTTC; CDR3 protein: CASRDTTSGDYTF
V gene: TRBV5-1; J gene: TRBJ2-1; D gene: .; clone size: .; CDR3 DNA: TGCGCCAGCAGCGTATCCGGGACACATAACAATGAGCAGTTCTTC; CDR3 protein: CASSVSGTHNNEQFF
V gene: TRBV30; J gene: TRBJ1-2; D gene: TRBD1; clone size: few; CDR3 DNA: TGTGCCTGGAGTGTGCCAGGGGGCTATGGCTACACCTTC; CDR3 protein: CAWSVPGGYGYTF
V gene: TRBV7-3; J gene: TRBJ1-1; D gene: .; clone size: .; CDR3 DNA: TGTGCCAGCAGCTTAACGAACTCAAACACTGAAGCTTTCTTT; CDR3 protein: CASSLTNSNTEAFF
V gene: TRBV7-2; J gene: TRBJ1-2; D gene: .; clone size: .; CDR3 DNA: TGTGCCAGCAGCCCCGGACAGTTAGATGGCTACACCTTC; CDR3 protein: CASSPGQLDGYTF
V gene: TRBV7-9; J gene: TRBJ2-3; D gene: .; clone size: few; CDR3 DNA: TGTGCCAGCAGCTGGAGACAGCCGAGCACAGATACGCAGTATTTT; CDR3 protein: CASSWRQPSTDTQYF
V gene: TRBV27; J gene: TRBJ1-5; D gene: .; clone size: .; CDR3 DNA: TGTGCCAGCAGTTTATATTTTGGGCAGCCCCAGCATTTT; CDR3 protein: CASSLYFGQPQHF
V gene: TRBV19; J gene: TRBJ1-5; D gene: TRBD1; clone size: .; CDR3 DNA: TGTGCCAGTAGTGATACAGGGGATAGCAATCAGCCCCAGCATTTT; CDR3 protein: CASSDTGDSNQPQHF
V gene: TRBV12-3/TRBV12-4; J gene: TRBJ2-2; D gene: TRBD2; clone size: .; CDR3 DNA: TGTGCCAGCAGTCCGGGACTGGGGGGGACTTCAAACACCGGGGAGCTGTTTTTT; CDR3 protein: CASSPGLGGTSNTGELFF
V gene: TRBV7-2; J gene: TRBJ2-3; D gene: TRBD2; clone size: many; CDR3 DNA: TGTGCCAGCAGCGAATCAGTCCTAGCGGGAGTTGTGGATACGCAGTATTTT; CDR3 protein: CASSESVLAGVVDTQYF
V gene: TRBV29-1; J gene: TRBJ2-5; D gene: TRBD1; clone size: .; CDR3 DNA: TGCAGCGTTGAAGGCGACAGGGGGTACCAAGAGACCCAGTACTTC; CDR3 protein: CSVEGDRGYQETQYF
V gene: TRBV10-3; J gene: TRBJ2-5; D gene: TRBD1; clone size: .; CDR3 DNA: TGTGCCATCGGCCGGGACAGGGGATCCCAAGAGACCCAGTACTTC; CDR3 protein: CAIGRDRGSQETQYF
V gene: TRBV18; J gene: TRBJ2-1; D gene: .; clone size: .; CDR3 DNA: TGTGCCAGCTCACCACAGAATGAGCAGTTCTTC; CDR3 protein: CASSPQNEQFF
V gene: TRBV7-3; J gene: TRBJ2-5; D gene: .; clone size: .; CDR3 DNA: TGTGCCAGCAGCTTGTCCGCGGGCGCGGAGACCCAGTACTTC; CDR3 protein: CASSLSAGAETQYF
V gene: TRBV5-5; J gene: TRBJ2-1; D gene: .; clone size: .; CDR3 DNA: TGTGCCAGCAGCTCGGATCCGGACCAGTTCTTC; CDR3 protein: CASSSDPDQFF
V gene: TRBV12-3/TRBV12-4; J gene: TRBJ2-1; D gene: .; clone size: few; CDR3 DNA: TGTGCCAGCAGTTTTCGAGCCTCCTACAATGAGCAGTTCTTC; CDR3 protein: CASSFRASYNEQFF
V gene: TRBV18; J gene: TRBJ1-1; D gene: TRBD1; clone size: .; CDR3 DNA: TGTGCCAGCTCACGATTGACAGGGGCGTCTAGCACTGAAGCTTTCTTT; CDR3 protein: CASSRLTGASSTEAFF
V gene: TRBV12-3/TRBV12-4; J gene: TRBJ2-2; D gene: TRBD2; clone size: .; CDR3 DNA: TGTGCCAGCAGTTTAGGGGTAGCGGGGAACACCGGGGAGCTGTTTTTT; CDR3 protein: CASSLGVAGNTGELFF
V gene: TRBV7-2; J gene: TRBJ1-1; D gene: .; clone size: .; CDR3 DNA: TGTGCCAGCAGCTTAGGACCGGTTTTGAACACTGAAGCTTTCTTT; CDR3 protein: CASSLGPVLNTEAFF
V gene: TRBV28; J gene: TRBJ2-1; D gene: .; clone size: .; CDR3 DNA: TGTGCCATCACGACAGGCTTCATCTACAATGAGCAGTTCTTC; CDR3 protein: CAITTGFIYNEQFF
V gene: TRBV14; J gene: TRBJ1-6; D gene: TRBD1; clone size: .; CDR3 DNA: TGTGCCAGCAGCCACCACAGGGGGCAGGATTCACCCCTCCACTTT; CDR3 protein: CASSHHRGQDSPLHF
V gene: TRBV28; J gene: TRBJ2-4; D gene: TRBD2; clone size: few; CDR3 DNA: TGTGCCAGCAGCAGACTAGCGGACATTCAGTACTTC; CDR3 protein: CASSRLADIQYF
V gene: TRBV6-1; J gene: TRBJ1-2; D gene: TRBD1; clone size: .; CDR3 DNA: TGTGCCAGCAGTGAGCGGGGACAGGGCTATGGCTACACCTTC; CDR3 protein: CASSERGQGYGYTF
V gene: TRBV10-3; J gene: TRBJ1-1; D gene: .; clone size: few; CDR3 DNA: TGTGCCATCAGTGGAATCTTTCGGGACTCACGCATGAACACTGAAGCTTTCTTT; CDR3 protein: CAISGIFRDSRMNTEAFF
V gene: TRBV6-2/TRBV6-3; J gene: TRBJ1-1; D gene: TRBD1; clone size: .; CDR3 DNA: TGTGCCAGCAGTTCGCAACAGGGGGCTGAAGCTTTCTTT; CDR3 protein: CASSSQQGAEAFF
V gene: TRBV28; J gene: TRBJ1-1; D gene: TRBD1; clone size: few; CDR3 DNA: TGTGCCAGCAGTTTAAGGGCAACAGGGGTGGCTTTCTTT; CDR3 protein: CASSLRATGVAFF
V gene: TRBV3-1; J gene: TRBJ2-3; D gene: TRBD2; clone size: .; CDR3 DNA: TGTGCCAGCAGCCAGGTATCCGGGACTAGCGGGAGTAACGATACGCAGTATTTT; CDR3 protein: CASSQVSGTSGSNDTQYF
V gene: TRBV6-2/TRBV6-3; J gene: TRBJ1-5; D gene: .; clone size: .; CDR3 DNA: TGTGCCAGCAGTTGGGGCAATCAGCCCCAGCATTTT; CDR3 protein: CASSWGNQPQHF